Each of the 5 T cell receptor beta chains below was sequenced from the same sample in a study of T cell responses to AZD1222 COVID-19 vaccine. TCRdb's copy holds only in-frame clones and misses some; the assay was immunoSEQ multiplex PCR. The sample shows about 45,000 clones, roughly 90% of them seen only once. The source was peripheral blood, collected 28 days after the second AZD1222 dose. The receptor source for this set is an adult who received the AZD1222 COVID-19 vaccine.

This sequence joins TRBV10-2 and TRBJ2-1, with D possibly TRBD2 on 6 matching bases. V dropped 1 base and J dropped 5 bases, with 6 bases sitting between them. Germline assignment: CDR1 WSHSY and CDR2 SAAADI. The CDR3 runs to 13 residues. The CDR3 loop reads CASSEWGDNEQFF. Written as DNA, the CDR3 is TGCGCCAGCAGTGAGTGGGGGGACAATGAGCAGTTCTTC.

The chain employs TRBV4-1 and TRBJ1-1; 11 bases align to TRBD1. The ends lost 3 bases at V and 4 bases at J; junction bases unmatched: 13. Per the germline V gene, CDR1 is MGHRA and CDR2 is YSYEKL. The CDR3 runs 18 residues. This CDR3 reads CASSHSTGTGGYVTEAFF. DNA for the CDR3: TGCGCCAGCAGCCACTCCACCGGGACAGGGGGGTATGTCACTGAAGCTTTCTTT.

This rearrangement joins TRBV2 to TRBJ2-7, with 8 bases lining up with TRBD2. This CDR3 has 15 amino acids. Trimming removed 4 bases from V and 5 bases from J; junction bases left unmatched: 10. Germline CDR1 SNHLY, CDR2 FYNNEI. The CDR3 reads CASSAGLARGDEQYF. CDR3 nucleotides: TGTGCCAGCAGTGCAGGACTAGCAAGGGGAGACGAGCAGTACTTC.

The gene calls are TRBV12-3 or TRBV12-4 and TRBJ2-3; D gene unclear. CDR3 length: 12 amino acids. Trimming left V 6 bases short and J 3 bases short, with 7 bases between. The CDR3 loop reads CASSPSTDTQYF. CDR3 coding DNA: TGTGCCAGCAGCCCTTCAACAGATACGCAGTATTTT.

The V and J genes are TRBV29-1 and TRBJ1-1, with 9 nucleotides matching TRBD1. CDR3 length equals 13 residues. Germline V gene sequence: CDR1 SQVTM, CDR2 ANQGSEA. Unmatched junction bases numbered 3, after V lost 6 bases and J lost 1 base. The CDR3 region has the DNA TGCAGCGTATCGACAGGGGGGAACACTGAAGCTTTCTTT. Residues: CSVSTGGNTEAFF.